This T cell receptor (beta chain) was captured in a study of T cell changes during pregnancy in multiple sclerosis. Deletions cut 1 base from V and 0 bases from J, with 19 bases between. Germline-derived CDR1 and CDR2 are SGHAT and FQNNGV. The CDR3 length is 19 residues. The repertoire was sequenced with immunoSEQ multiplex PCR; TCRdb's copy has only in-frame clones and lacks some. The sample yields around 75,000 clones, roughly nine tenths seen once. This clone was seen more than once but under ten times. The J gene is TRBJ1-3, the V gene TRBV11-2, with TRBD1 as a possible D gene (6 bases). The receptor comes from a female donor in good health, enrolled as a control in a pregnancy study. The source material was CD4+ T cells from peripheral blood mononuclear cells, sampled in the third trimester of pregnancy. The DNA for the CDR3 is TGTGCCAGCAGCTTAGCGGTCGGGTGGGGGCGAGACTCTGGAAACACCATATATTTT. Translation: CASSLAVGWGRDSGNTIYF. Full variable domain (outside the CDR3, taken from reference TRBV11-2 and TRBJ1-3): EAGVAQSPRYKIIEKRQSVAFWCNPISGHATLYWYQQILGQGPKLLIQFQNNGVVDDSQLPKDRFSAERLKGVDSTLKIQPAKLEDSAVYLCASSLAVGWGRDSGNTIYFGEGSWLTVV.